This TCR beta chain appears in the sequencing data of a study of blood T cells in healthy people across ages (dated by TCRdb to between 2014 and 2016). Study-level background: In model experiments, template switching captured roughly one uniquely barcoded TCR beta cDNA molecule for every two T cells. Donors were grouped into four age groups: young (average about 15 years), middle-aged (about 38), aged (around 60) and long-lived (around 80). The study measured age-related changes in TCR beta repertoire diversity using deep sequencing normalized with unique cDNA molecular identifiers. Using the same blood draw, the study looked at two additional independent replicas of 1 million unique cDNA reads for two donors, one aged 18 to 30 and the other aged 80 or older.

Systemically healthy Caucasian individuals from Russia, 35 to 40 in total and aged roughly 6 to 100 years, were included as donors. Each donor gave roughly 9.5 milliliters of peripheral blood, collected into EDTA-treated Vacutainer tubes. Ficoll-Paque density-gradient centrifugation was used to isolate PBMCs, with at least 6.5 million per sample. Total RNA was extracted from PBMCs with Trizol reagent, with at least 5.5 micrograms obtained per sample. For every donor, flow cytometry on a PBMC aliquot measured the percentage of naive CD45RAhigh/CD27high T cells. About this clonotype: It lacks a known antigen. No much larger clone exists at a distance of one base, and base qualities are not known.

Here is what the overall study found, with its caveats: Because the CMV infection status of the donors was unknown, age-related changes in expanded clonotypes may potentially have been confounded. Estimates of total diversity based on one million sequenced T cells were regarded as lower bounds and as underestimates. The percentage of naive T cells measured by flow cytometry correlated strongly with observed TCR beta diversity. Since profiling was done on bulk unsorted PBMCs, naive and antigen-experienced compartments could not be conclusively compared. As age increased, observed TCR beta diversity per million T cells dropped in a roughly linear way, and a significant reduction was already evident by age around 41. Compared with the aged group, more naive CD4+ T cells, fewer expanded clones and increased TCR diversity were shown by the long-lived group, suggesting age selection.

From its cysteine to its phenylalanine, the CDR3 spans 17 amino acids. Here the CDR3 DNA is all that survives: 51 bases in frame from base 1. The germline V gene encodes CDR1 MGHRA and CDR2 YSYEKL. Clipping removes 2 bases from V and 0 bases from J, with 9 as the unmatched junction base count. Library prep was done by 5' RACE. Sequencing relied on an Illumina HiSeq 2500. A second PCR of about 6 to 11 cycles was performed with a sample-barcoded 5' primer and a J-beta primer mix. A template-switch 5' adaptor carrying 12 random nucleotides introduced a unique molecular identifier onto each TCR beta cDNA molecule. Each sample yielded at least 3 million CDR3-containing paired-end reads. First-strand cDNA was synthesized from all RNA with the Mint cDNA synthesis kit, primed by a TRBC-specific oligonucleotide. All cDNA was treated with uracil-DNA glycosylase and then went through a first 18-cycle PCR with the universal primers M1SS and BC2_uni_R. Per the original workflow: For normalization, 1 million high-quality reads, each with a distinct molecular identifier, were randomly selected from each sample. Instead of being binned into consensus sequences, reads with shared molecular identifiers were discarded. MiTCR, set to a Q25 quality threshold and the strictest error-elimination algorithm, was used for CDR3 identification, clonotype clustering and error correction. A nonparametric unseen species model with Euler transformation was used to estimate a lower bound on total TCR beta diversity. The public reads were reprocessed in TCRdb via fastp at Q25 and MiXCR, keeping in-frame beta chains. Each entry is one CDR3 protein sequence, shown with its most common DNA and genes. The V and J calls were determined by TCRdb, not by the authors. This sample is represented by about 760,000 distinct CDR3 sequences; around a quarter of them were singletons. In total, the top ten clones hold 9.4% of the sample.

Another study also made use of these data, one on T cells of mothers and their children. As the second paper documents: Donors were nine systemically healthy Caucasian individuals: three mothers and their six children. cDNA synthesis consumed the entire amount of extracted RNA, loaded at 1.5 ug RNA in each 15 ul reaction. In the second PCR, the M1S primer introduced both the sample barcodes and 2-4 random nucleotides. Over 10 million TCR beta CDR3 reads came from each mother, compared with roughly 2.8 million reads from each child. Thymic selection similarly shapes TCR recombination output in related and unrelated pairs, with minor effect from inherited differences. Normalized repertoire overlap in related mother-child pairs was always slightly higher than in unrelated mother-child pairs, but the difference was never significant. No persistent microchimeric T cell clones were found, with a detection sensitivity of approximately 100 clones per million clonotypes. Deep NGS was used in the study to compare the TCR beta repertoires of mothers and children and to look for features that separate related mother-child pairs from unrelated individuals. Mothers averaged roughly 36 +/- 4 years of age and children averaged around 10 +/- 4 years. After adapter ligation with NEBNext reagents, the libraries were sequenced on Illumina HiSeq 2000 with 100+100 nt paired-end reads. Mother and child libraries were prepared a month apart and sequenced in separate runs to prevent cross-contamination. Between 500,000 and 2,000,000 distinct TCR beta clonotypes were identified per donor. Naive TCR beta clonotypes were estimated from low-frequency clonotypes matched to each donor's FACS-determined naive share, without sorting.

The TCR was taken from a boy aged 5-17 years in good health. The chain couples TRBV4-1 to TRBJ2-7, and 8 junction bases match TRBD2. The sequenced sample was blood. The bases are TGCGCCAGCAGCCAAACCCATCTAGCGGGTATCTCCTACGAGCAGTACTTC. This encodes CASSQTHLAGISYEQYF.